Listed below are T cell receptor beta chains from one sample, sequenced in a study of beta chain features in type 1 diabetes. Sequencing was performed with immunoSEQ multiplex PCR; in TCRdb, only in-frame clones are kept and a portion is missing. This table holds 600,000 to 700,000 clones, around 15% found once. Sequencing was done on a sample of naive CD4+ T cells from blood. The source of these receptors is a man between 18 and 35 years old with type 1 diabetes. CDR3s include the opening cysteine and the closing phenylalanine or tryptophan. Each record gives: V gene, J gene, clone size, D gene, CDR3 length, CDR3 DNA, CDR3 protein. D genes are given only for firm matches. Some rows have no size entry. The others give once, few or many, or a class for an expanded clone.

V: TRBV25-1
J: TRBJ1-2
size: few
D: NA
length: 13
DNA: TGTGCCAGCAGTGACACGCCGGGCTATGGCTACACCTTC
CDR3: CASSDTPGYGYTF

V: TRBV28
J: TRBJ2-7
size: NA
D: NA
length: 18
DNA: TGTGCCAGCAGTTTATTCGGCACCTTGGACGGGGACCGAGGGGAGCAGTACTTC
CDR3: CASSLFGTLDGDRGEQYF

V: TRBV29-1
J: TRBJ1-1
size: few
D: TRBD1
length: 13
DNA: TGCAGCTTTAACAGGGGCCCGAACACTGAAGCTTTCTTT
CDR3: CSFNRGPNTEAFF

V: TRBV7-9
J: TRBJ1-1
size: few
D: TRBD1
length: 14
DNA: TGTGCCAGCAGCCTCCAGGGGGAAAACACTGAAGCTTTCTTT
CDR3: CASSLQGENTEAFF

V: TRBV7-2
J: TRBJ1-2
size: few
D: NA
length: 12
DNA: TGTGCCAGCAGCCTCAGTTGGGGAGGCTACACCTTC
CDR3: CASSLSWGGYTF

V: TRBV28
J: TRBJ2-7
size: NA
D: NA
length: 11
DNA: TGTGCCAGTGGGACTCTCGGCGAGCAGTACTTC
CDR3: CASGTLGEQYF

V: TRBV7-6
J: TRBJ2-2
size: few
D: NA
length: 14
DNA: TGTGCCAGCAGCTTAGCGACGAACACCGGGGAGCTGTTTTTT
CDR3: CASSLATNTGELFF

V: TRBV14
J: TRBJ2-5
size: NA
D: NA
length: 15
DNA: TGTGCCAGCAGCCAAGATTGGGAGATCCAAGAGACCCAGTACTTC
CDR3: CASSQDWEIQETQYF

V: TRBV11-3
J: TRBJ2-1
size: NA
D: TRBD2
length: 18
DNA: TGTGCCAGCAGCTCATGGACTAGCGGGGTTCTCTCCTACAATGAGCAGTTCTTC
CDR3: CASSSWTSGVLSYNEQFF

V: TRBV30
J: TRBJ1-6
size: few
D: NA
length: 13
DNA: TGTGCCTGGAGTGTACTCGAAGATTCACCCCTCCACTTT
CDR3: CAWSVLEDSPLHF

V: TRBV7-9
J: TRBJ1-2
size: few
D: NA
length: 11
DNA: TGTGCCAGCAGCCGGACCGATGGCTACACCTTC
CDR3: CASSRTDGYTF

V: TRBV28
J: TRBJ1-6
size: NA
D: NA
length: 14
DNA: TGTGCCAGCAGTCCCGGACAAAACCGTGCGACCCTCCACTTT
CDR3: CASSPGQNRATLHF

V: TRBV6-5
J: TRBJ1-2
size: few
D: NA
length: 16
DNA: TGTGCCAGCAGTTACTCGATTCCGGGACGAAACTATGGCTACACCTTC
CDR3: CASSYSIPGRNYGYTF

V: TRBV14
J: TRBJ2-5
size: few
D: NA
length: 14
DNA: TGTGCCAGCAGCCGGCAAGGCGGGCCAGAGACCCAGTACTTC
CDR3: CASSRQGGPETQYF

V: TRBV10-3
J: TRBJ1-2
size: NA
D: NA
length: 17
DNA: TGTGCCATCAGTGAGTCCGTGGCAGTCGCGACTAACTATGGCTACACCTTC
CDR3: CAISESVAVATNYGYTF

V: TRBV2
J: TRBJ2-7
size: NA
D: NA
length: 11
DNA: TGTGCCAGCCACCTAGCCACCGAGCAGTACTTC
CDR3: CASHLATEQYF

V: TRBV7-9
J: TRBJ1-1
size: NA
D: NA
length: 16
DNA: TGTGCCAGCAGCTCGGCACCGCGGCTACCAGAGACTGAAGCTTTCTTT
CDR3: CASSSAPRLPETEAFF

V: TRBV29-1
J: TRBJ1-1
size: few
D: NA
length: 12
DNA: TGCAGCGTTGATTGGGGCGACACTGAAGCTTTCTTT
CDR3: CSVDWGDTEAFF

V: TRBV4-1
J: TRBJ2-5
size: NA
D: NA
length: 15
DNA: TGCGCCAGCAGCCAAGGCGGGATGAGCCTAGAGACCCAGTACTTC
CDR3: CASSQGGMSLETQYF

V: TRBV5-1
J: TRBJ1-1
size: few
D: TRBD1
length: 16
DNA: TGCGCCAGCAGCGTCTCGTTGGGACAGGGGAACACTGAAGCTTTCTTT
CDR3: CASSVSLGQGNTEAFF

V: TRBV2
J: TRBJ2-1
size: few
D: TRBD2
length: 14
DNA: TGTGCCAGCAGTGAACTAGCGGGATACAATGAGCAGTTCTTC
CDR3: CASSELAGYNEQFF

V: TRBV10-3
J: TRBJ2-7
size: NA
D: NA
length: 15
DNA: TGTGCCATCAGTGAGTATTCCCCCGGCCTTAACGAGCAGTACTTC
CDR3: CAISEYSPGLNEQYF

V: TRBV10-3
J: TRBJ1-1
size: few
D: NA
length: 15
DNA: TGTGCCATCAGCGCTCATGGGTCGGTGAACACTGAAGCTTTCTTT
CDR3: CAISAHGSVNTEAFF

V: TRBV6-5
J: TRBJ2-1
size: NA
D: TRBD2
length: 13
DNA: TGTGCCAGCAGCTCGACTAGCGGCAATGAGCAGTTCTTC
CDR3: CASSSTSGNEQFF

V: TRBV30
J: TRBJ2-5
size: NA
D: NA
length: 12
DNA: TGTGCCTGGAGTCCAGTAGGGGAGACCCAGTACTTC
CDR3: CAWSPVGETQYF

V: TRBV28
J: TRBJ1-6
size: few
D: NA
length: 15
DNA: TGTGCCAGCAGTCCTCCGGGAGGATATGGTTCACCCCTCCACTTT
CDR3: CASSPPGGYGSPLHF

V: TRBV5-1
J: TRBJ2-1
size: NA
D: TRBD2
length: 14
DNA: TGCGCCAGCAGCTTGGCCGAGGCTAGCGGAAAGCAGTTCTTC
CDR3: CASSLAEASGKQFF

V: TRBV2
J: TRBJ2-6
size: NA
D: NA
length: 15
DNA: TGTGCCAGCAGTGAAGAGGAGGTCGGGGCCAACGTCCTGACTTTC
CDR3: CASSEEEVGANVLTF

V: TRBV19
J: TRBJ2-1
size: NA
D: TRBD2
length: 16
DNA: TGTGCCAGTAGTATGAAATCAGCGGGGTGGGACAATGAGCAGTTCTTC
CDR3: CASSMKSAGWDNEQFF

V: TRBV5-1
J: TRBJ2-7
size: few
D: NA
length: 12
DNA: TGCGCCAGCAGCCCGTCAAGATACGAGCAGTACTTC
CDR3: CASSPSRYEQYF

V: TRBV10-1
J: TRBJ2-3
size: NA
D: TRBD1
length: 16
DNA: TGCGCCAGCAGTGAGTCGCTACCCAAACAGGGGGATACGCAGTATTTT
CDR3: CASSESLPKQGDTQYF

V: TRBV10-3
J: TRBJ2-7
size: NA
D: TRBD1
length: 14
DNA: TGTGCCATCAGCTTGACAGGGATTTTCTACGAGCAGTACTTC
CDR3: CAISLTGIFYEQYF

V: TRBV5-1
J: TRBJ1-2
size: NA
D: NA
length: 13
DNA: TGCGCCAGCAGCTTGGATAAGGATGGTGGCTACACCTTC
CDR3: CASSLDKDGGYTF

V: TRBV5-6
J: TRBJ1-5
size: NA
D: NA
length: 14
DNA: TGTGCCAGCAGCTTTAGGGAGAGCAATCAGCCCCAGCATTTT
CDR3: CASSFRESNQPQHF

V: TRBV15
J: TRBJ1-1
size: NA
D: NA
length: 11
DNA: TGTGCCACCAGCAGGGGAACTGAAGCTTTCTTT
CDR3: CATSRGTEAFF

V: TRBV5-6
J: TRBJ2-3
size: NA
D: NA
length: 14
DNA: TGTGCCAGCAGCCTCCTGGGGGCAGGGGATACGCAGTATTTT
CDR3: CASSLLGAGDTQYF

V: TRBV4-1
J: TRBJ2-7
size: NA
D: TRBD1
length: 16
DNA: TGCGCCAGCAGCCTGGTCCACGGGACAGGGATCCACGAGCAGTACTTC
CDR3: CASSLVHGTGIHEQYF

V: TRBV9
J: TRBJ2-1
size: NA
D: TRBD2
length: 16
DNA: TGTGCCAGCAGCGAGCCCCCCGGGGGGTGGTTCAATGAGCAGTTCTTC
CDR3: CASSEPPGGWFNEQFF

V: TRBV6-4
J: TRBJ2-1
size: few
D: NA
length: 14
DNA: TGTGCCAGCAGGAAGACAGGACAATACAATGAGCAGTTCTTC
CDR3: CASRKTGQYNEQFF

V: TRBV25-1
J: TRBJ1-1
size: NA
D: NA
length: 11
DNA: TGTGCCAGCAGTGTTGAGTTAGAAGCTTTCTTT
CDR3: CASSVELEAFF

V: TRBV5-4
J: TRBJ2-7
size: NA
D: NA
length: 13
DNA: TGTGCCAGCAGCCAGAGCGGCGGAAACGAGCAGTACTTC
CDR3: CASSQSGGNEQYF

V: TRBV2
J: TRBJ1-4
size: few
D: NA
length: 12
DNA: TGTGCCAGCAGGGCCAATAATGAAAAACTGTTTTTT
CDR3: CASRANNEKLFF

V: TRBV18
J: TRBJ2-3
size: NA
D: NA
length: 14
DNA: TGTGCCAGCTCACCACAAGGCGGAGCAGATACGCAGTATTTT
CDR3: CASSPQGGADTQYF

V: TRBV7-2
J: TRBJ1-4
size: few
D: TRBD1
length: 15
DNA: TGTGCCAGCAGCTTTTTTCAGGGGGGATATGAAAAACTGTTTTTT
CDR3: CASSFFQGGYEKLFF